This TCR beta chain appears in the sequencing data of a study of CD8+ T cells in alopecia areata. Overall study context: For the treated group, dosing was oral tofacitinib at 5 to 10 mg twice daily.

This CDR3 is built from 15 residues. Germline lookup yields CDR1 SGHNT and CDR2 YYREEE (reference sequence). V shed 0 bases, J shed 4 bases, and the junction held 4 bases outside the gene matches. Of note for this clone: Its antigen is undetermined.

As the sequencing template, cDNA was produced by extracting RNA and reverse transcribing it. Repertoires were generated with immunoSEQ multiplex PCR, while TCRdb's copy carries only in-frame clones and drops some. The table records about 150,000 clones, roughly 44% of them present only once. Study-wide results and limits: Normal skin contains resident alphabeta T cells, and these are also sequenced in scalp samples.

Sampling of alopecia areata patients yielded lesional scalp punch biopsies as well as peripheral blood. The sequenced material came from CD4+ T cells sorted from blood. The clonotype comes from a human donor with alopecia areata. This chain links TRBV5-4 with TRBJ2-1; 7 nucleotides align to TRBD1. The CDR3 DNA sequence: TGTGCCAGCAGCTTGGGACAGGGCGGGTACAATGAGCAGTTCTTC. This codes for CASSLGQGGYNEQFF.